Below, 3 T cell receptor beta chains from the same sample are listed, as sequenced in a study of T cell responses to AZD1222 COVID-19 vaccine. Profiled with immunoSEQ multiplex PCR; TCRdb holds only in-frame clones, not every one. The table includes nearly 110,000 clones, approximately 89% detected once. The specimen comprised peripheral blood, sampled on day 0 of AZD1222 vaccination. These receptors originate from an adult in good health.

This clone was counted only a few times. V gene TRBV7-8 combines with J gene TRBJ1-5; no clear D. Per germline, CDR1 SGHVS and CDR2 FQNEAQ. V was trimmed by 1 base and J by 4 bases, leaving 14 bases between them. This CDR3 comprises 16 residues. CDR3 DNA sequence: TGTGCCAGCAGCTTAGGGTCTGGCATCCCTAATCAGCCCCAGCATTTT. It codes for CASSLGSGIPNQPQHF.

The chain is built from TRBV4-3 and TRBJ2-7; 12 bases are a match to TRBD2. V shed 1 base and J 1 base; nucleotides not matched to a gene: 2. CDR1 LGHNA and CDR2 YSLEER come from the germline V gene. This CDR3 has 16 residues. Here the CDR3 reads CASSQVLAGGSYEQYF. DNA of the CDR3: TGCGCCAGCAGCCAAGTACTAGCGGGGGGTTCCTACGAGCAGTACTTC.

The J gene is TRBJ2-1, the V gene TRBV2; no firm D call. The CDR3 is 13 amino acids. Germline CDR1 and CDR2: SNHLY and FYNNEI. Trimming took 1 base from V and 8 from J, leaving 9 bases between them. Here the CDR3 DNA reads TGTGCCAGCAGTGAAGGAACATTCGATGAGCAGTTCTTC. This encodes CASSEGTFDEQFF.